What follows is one TCR beta chain and its context. Its target is unknown. Clones were read by immunoSEQ multiplex PCR, and TCRdb kept only the in-frame ones, dropping some. The sample lists some 81,000 clones; nearly 90% were seen once. This sample stems from a study of radiation and T cells in renal cell carcinoma. Time point noted: blood 4 weeks post-SBRT, at nephrectomy. The treatment here: 15 Gy SBRT to primary tumor, nephrectomy 4 weeks later. Nephrectomy followed 15 Gy stereotactic body radiation by 4 weeks. Blood was sampled at baseline, 2 weeks and 4 weeks after SBRT. The patient's renal cell carcinoma had clear cell pathology. V lost 4 bases and J 7 bases, leaving 19 bases between the germline ends. Germline V gene lookup returns CDR1 MNHEY and CDR2 SVGAGI. The CDR3 runs 15 residues. Study conclusions and caveats: In blood, top tumor clones expanded by 2 weeks, shrinking by 4.

This specimen consisted of blood, obtained from a patient whose treatment included radiotherapy and nephrectomy. The clonotype comes from a woman aged 65 to 85 with renal cell carcinoma. The chain couples TRBV6-5 to TRBJ2-5, with D perhaps matching TRBD1 or TRBD2 (6 bases each). The CDR3 is CASSSLGGTPSTQYF. The CDR3 DNA is TGTGCCAGCAGTTCCCTCGGGGGCACACCTTCGACCCAGTACTTC.